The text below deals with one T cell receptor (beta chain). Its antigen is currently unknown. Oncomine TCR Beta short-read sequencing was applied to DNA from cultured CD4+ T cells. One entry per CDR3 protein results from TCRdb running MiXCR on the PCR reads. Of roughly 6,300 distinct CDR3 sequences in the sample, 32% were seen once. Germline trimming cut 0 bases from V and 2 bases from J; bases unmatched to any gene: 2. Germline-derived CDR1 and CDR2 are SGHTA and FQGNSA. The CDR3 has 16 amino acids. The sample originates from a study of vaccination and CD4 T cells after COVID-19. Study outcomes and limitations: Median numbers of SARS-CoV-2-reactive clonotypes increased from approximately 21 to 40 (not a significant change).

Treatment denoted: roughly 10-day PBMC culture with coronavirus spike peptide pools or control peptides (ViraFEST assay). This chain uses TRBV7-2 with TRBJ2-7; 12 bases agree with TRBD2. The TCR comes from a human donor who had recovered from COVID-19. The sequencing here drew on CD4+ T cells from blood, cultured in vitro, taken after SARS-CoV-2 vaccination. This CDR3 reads CASSLAGLAGAYEQYF. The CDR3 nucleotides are TGTGCCAGCAGCTTAGCGGGACTAGCGGGTGCCTACGAGCAGTACTTC. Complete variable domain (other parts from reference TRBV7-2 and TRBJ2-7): GAGVSQSPSNKVTEKGKDVELRCDPISGHTALYWYRQSLGQGLEFLIYFQGNSAPDKSGLPSDRFSAERTGGSVSTLTIQRTQQEDSAVYLCASSLAGLAGAYEQYFGPGTRLTVT.